Described below is a single TCR beta chain sequence and its context. The record originates from a study of shared clonotypes between healthy human individuals. In germline, CDR1 is LGHNA, CDR2 YSLEER. V was clipped by 1 base and J by 3 bases, with 9 bases between them. The CDR3 is 14 residues long. Here immunoSEQ multiplex PCR was the method, and the copy in TCRdb shows in-frame clones only, minus some. The profile shows hundreds of thousands of clones, roughly 84% of them singletons. This chain uses TRBV4-3 with TRBJ1-2, with a weak D call TRBD1 (6 bases). The sequencing sample was made of memory CD8+ T cells sorted from blood. Stated subset: CD45RO+ cells pooled with CCR7-negative TemRA cells. This sequence originates from a man between 18 and 35 years old in good health. The CDR3 protein is CASSQGGGDYGYTF. The DNA of the CDR3 is TGCGCCAGCAGCCAAGGAGGGGGAGACTATGGCTACACCTTC.